Each of the 21 T cell receptor beta chains below was sequenced from the same sample in a study of shared clonotypes between healthy human individuals. Assay used: immunoSEQ multiplex PCR; TCRdb lists only in-frame clones, some missing. Of about 2 million clones in the sample, roughly 94% were seen once. Sequencing was carried out using naive CD4+ T cells sorted from blood. Subset noted: CD45RA+ positively selected. The receptors were gathered from a man between 18 and 29 years old in good health.

The rearrangement joins TRBV28 to TRBJ2-7; D is unclear. The V end lost 6 bases, the J end lost 4 bases, and 7 bases lay between the germline ends. CDR3 size: 11 residues. The germline gives CDR1 MDHEN, CDR2 SYDVKM. The CDR3: CASRTRYEQYF. CDR3 DNA: TGTGCCAGCAGGACCCGATACGAGCAGTACTTC.

The chain links TRBV18 to TRBJ2-5; D unclear. The CDR3 extends over 12 amino acids. With 5 bases removed from V and 5 bases from J, the gap between germline ends came to 9 bases. The germline V gene encodes CDR1 KGHSH and CDR2 LQKENI. The CDR3 DNA follows: TGTGCCAGCTCAACCCCAACGGAGACCCAGTACTTC. Protein sequence: CASSTPTETQYF.

The chain employs TRBV14 and TRBJ2-7, with 12 bases matching TRBD1. The CDR3 extends over 15 amino acids. V was clipped by 4 bases and J by 3 bases; unmatched bases: 4. The germline CDR1 and CDR2 sequences are SGHDN and FVKESK. For the CDR3, the DNA is TGTGCCAGCAGCCCCCGGGACAGGGGGCTCTACGAGCAGTACTTC. As protein: CASSPRDRGLYEQYF.

V and J are TRBV6-1 and TRBJ1-5, with a weak D call TRBD1 (5 bases). Germline-derived CDR1 and CDR2 are MNHNS and SASEGT. The V end lost 4 bases, the J end lost 11 bases, and 15 bases lay between the germline ends. The CDR3 runs to 13 residues. CDR3 DNA: TGTGCCAGCAGTGCCACACAGGAGCAGGCCCAGCATTTT. It encodes CASSATQEQAQHF.

J is TRBJ1-3 and V is TRBV4-1; no firm D call. This CDR3 comprises 18 residues. The ends were cut back, 1 base at V and 4 bases at J, with 20 bases in the middle. The germline V gene has CDR1 MGHRA and CDR2 YSYEKL. For the CDR3, the DNA is TGCGCCAGCAGCCAAGGTCGTCTCTACCCGAACTCAGGAAACACCATATATTTT. Encoded protein: CASSQGRLYPNSGNTIYF.

For the CDR3, the DNA is TGTGCCAGCAGCTTAGTCGGTTCGGTCAGTTATAATTCACCCCTCCACTTT. Its protein product is CASSLVGSVSYNSPLHF. The chain uses TRBV7-2 and TRBJ1-6; D gene unclear. Germline values: CDR1 SGHTA, CDR2 FQGNSA. The V end lost 1 base, the J end lost 4 bases, and 14 bases lay between the germline ends. This CDR3 comprises 17 residues.

The chain joins TRBV6-1 to TRBJ2-7; D ambiguous. Trimming cost V 2 bases and J 0 bases, with 2 bases left between them. The CDR3 contains 12 residues. Germline assignment: CDR1 MNHNS and CDR2 SASEGT. CDR3 bases: TGTGCCAGCAGTGAATACTCCTACGAGCAGTACTTC. Translation: CASSEYSYEQYF.

The chain combines TRBV7-2 with TRBJ1-2, with 10 positions matching TRBD1. CDR3 length: 17 amino acids. Germline trimming cut 1 base from V and 2 bases from J; bases unmatched to any gene: 7. Germline assignment: CDR1 SGHTA and CDR2 FQGNSA. CDR3 coding DNA: TGTGCCAGCAGCTTAGGGCTCGGGACAGGGGTAAACTATGGCTACACCTTC. It yields the protein CASSLGLGTGVNYGYTF.

The chain employs TRBV5-4 and TRBJ2-1; 12 nucleotides align to TRBD2. Germline loops: CDR1 SGHNT, CDR2 YYREEE (reference sequence). J was trimmed by 9 bases and V by 4 bases; bases with no gene match: 5. This CDR3 contains 14 residues. CDR3 DNA: TGTGCCAGCAGCCGACTAGCGGGGGCCAGTGAGCAGTTCTTC. It yields the protein CASSRLAGASEQFF.

The V and J genes are TRBV20-1 and TRBJ2-1, with D perhaps being TRBD1 or TRBD2 (5 bases each). Per germline, CDR1 DFQATT and CDR2 SNEGSKA (reference sequence). Trimming pared 7 bases from V and 6 bases from J, leaving 7 bases between. CDR3 length: 10 residues. DNA of the CDR3: TGCAGTGGAGGGGTCAATGAGCAGTTCTTC. This encodes CSGGVNEQFF.

In its sample, this clone was seen once. The chain carries TRBV7-2 and TRBJ2-3; possible D gene TRBD2, 6 bases. The length of the CDR3 is 14 residues. Germline loops: CDR1 SGHTA, CDR2 FQGNSA. V was pared by 5 bases and J by 2 bases, with 11 bases between. CDR3 in DNA: TGTGCCAGCAGCCGGGACTCTTACACAGATACGCAGTATTTT. It encodes CASSRDSYTDTQYF.

This sequence joins TRBV9 and TRBJ1-1; 8 bases match TRBD1. The V and J ends lost 4 bases and 3 bases, in that order; junction bases with no gene match: 8. Germline loops: CDR1 SGDLS, CDR2 YYNGEE. The CDR3 runs to 15 residues. CDR3 bases: TGTGCCAGCAGCCCCTTGACAGGGGCGGACACTGAAGCTTTCTTT. Amino acid sequence: CASSPLTGADTEAFF. Full variable domain (missing parts from reference TRBV9 and TRBJ1-1): DSGVTQTPKHLITATGQRVTLRCSPRSGDLSVYWYQQSLDQGLQFLIQYYNGEERAKGNILERFSAQQFPDLHSELNLSSLELGDSALYFCASSPLTGADTEAFFGQGTRLTVV.

The chain links TRBV5-1 to TRBJ1-3; D perhaps matches TRBD1 (5 bases). The germline V gene has CDR1 SGHRS and CDR2 YFSETQ. The V end lost 4 bases, the J end lost 4 bases, and 15 bases lay between the germline ends. The CDR3 spans 15 residues. The CDR3 nucleotides are TGCGCCAGCAGCCCATCGGCGGGGACCGGAAACACCATATATTTT. It codes for CASSPSAGTGNTIYF.

The rearrangement joins TRBV9 to TRBJ2-7, with 10 positions matching TRBD2. The CDR3 is made up of 15 amino acids. V dropped 1 base and J dropped 5; count of bases not matched to a gene: 6. Per germline, CDR1 SGDLS and CDR2 YYNGEE. This chain's CDR3 is CASSVKAGGPHEQYF. The CDR3 DNA reads TGTGCCAGCAGCGTAAAAGCGGGAGGGCCCCACGAGCAGTACTTC.

This chain connects TRBV29-1 to TRBJ1-1; 8 nucleotides line up with TRBD1. Trimming took 6 bases from V and 3 from J; bases not matched to a gene: 9. This CDR3 is 14 amino acids long. CDR1 is SQVTM and CDR2 is ANQGSEA in the germline V gene. The DNA of the CDR3 is TGCAGCGTCACACTCAGGGGGCCGGACACTGAAGCTTTCTTT. This encodes CSVTLRGPDTEAFF.

The V gene is TRBV5-6, the J gene TRBJ2-3; the match to TRBD2 covers 8 bases. V gave up 5 bases and J gave up 7 bases; unmatched junction bases: 12. Germline CDR1 reads SGHDT; CDR2 reads YYEEEE. The CDR3 covers 15 residues. Here the CDR3 reads CASRGLLAGRYTQYF. The CDR3 DNA sequence: TGTGCCAGCAGGGGGCTATTAGCGGGACGGTATACGCAGTATTTT.

The chain is built from TRBV30 and TRBJ1-2; tentatively, D is TRBD1 (6 bases). There are 13 residues in the CDR3. The germline gives CDR1 GTSNPN, CDR2 SVGIG (reference sequence). Between the trimmed V and J ends, which lost 3 bases and 6 bases, there was a span of 14 bases. CDR3 sequence (DNA): TGTGCCTGGAGCGCAACAGGGAGAGATGGCTACACCTTC. Translating gives CAWSATGRDGYTF.

Of note for this clone: This sample includes further DNA sequences coding for the same CDR3. V and J are TRBV6-1 and TRBJ2-2; no reliable D call. Germline V gene sequence: CDR1 MNHNS, CDR2 SASEGT. The CDR3 totals 13 residues. Trimming removed 1 base from V and 2 bases from J, with 2 bases in between. Here the CDR3 reads CASSEGNTGELFF. CDR3 bases: TGTGCCAGCAGTGAAGGAAACACCGGGGAGCTGTTTTTT.

The gene calls are TRBV5-6 and TRBJ1-6; D is unresolved. The V and J ends lost 4 bases and 7 bases respectively, with 9 bases between them. Germline loops: CDR1 SGHDT, CDR2 YYEEEE. The CDR3 length is 13 residues. CDR3 DNA sequence: TGTGCCAGCAGCCTAAGTTCGAATTCACCCCTCCACTTT. The encoded protein is CASSLSSNSPLHF.

The rearrangement links TRBV18 to TRBJ1-5, with D possibly being TRBD1 (6 bases). This CDR3 is 14 amino acids long. Between the trimmed V and J ends, which lost 2 bases and 4 bases, there was a span of 9 bases. In germline, CDR1 is KGHSH, CDR2 LQKENI. The CDR3 loop is CASSPGGMNQPQHF. CDR3 DNA: TGTGCCAGCTCACCAGGGGGCATGAATCAGCCCCAGCATTTT. Complete variable domain (other parts from reference TRBV18 and TRBJ1-5): NAGVMQNPRHLVRRRGQEARLRCSPMKGHSHVYWYRQLPEEGLKFMVYLQKENIIDESGMPKERFSAEFPKEGPSILRIQQVVRGDSAAYFCASSPGGMNQPQHFGDGTRLSIL.

V and J are TRBV11-3 and TRBJ2-5; 7 positions match TRBD1. V lost 4 bases, J lost 1 base, and 3 bases stayed unmatched. The CDR3 runs 14 residues. Germline loops: CDR1 SGHNT, CDR2 YENEEA. CDR3 nucleotides: TGTGCCAGCAGCTCCGGGACAGCCCAAGAGACCCAGTACTTC. Translating it yields CASSSGTAQETQYF.